This TCR beta chain was sequenced during a study of radiation and T cells in renal cell carcinoma. Study findings and constraints: Baseline intratumoral clonotype presence is unknown without pretreatment biopsies.

As regards this clone: Its antigen remains unidentified.

CDR1 and CDR2 from the germline V gene are SGHTA and FQGNSA. The CDR3 contains 12 residues. Trimming removed 3 bases at V and 5 bases at J, with 7 bases between. Libraries were prepared by immunoSEQ multiplex PCR; TCRdb keeps only in-frame clonotypes and omits some of them. The top ten clones hold around 3% of a sample with some 110,000 clones, approximately 82% of them seen once. Noted time point: baseline pretreatment blood. Specified treatment: 15 Gy SBRT to primary tumor, nephrectomy 4 weeks later. This renal cell carcinoma was of the clear cell type. This chain connects TRBV7-2 to TRBJ1-2; D is ambiguous. Sequencing used blood, obtained from a patient whose treatment included radiotherapy and nephrectomy. This TCR derives from a woman aged 55-75 years with renal cell carcinoma. The CDR3, as DNA: TGTGCCAGCAGCTTCGAAGGATATGGCTACACCTTC. Translating gives CASSFEGYGYTF.